The source of this TCR beta chain is a study of T cell changes during pregnancy in multiple sclerosis. Germline V gene lookup returns CDR1 SNHLY and CDR2 FYNNEI. V was cut by 6 bases and J by 4 bases, with 7 bases left in between. This CDR3 region has 11 residues. Only in-frame clones appear in the TCRdb table, and some are missing; sequencing was by immunoSEQ multiplex PCR. The profile shows roughly 64,000 clones, roughly 92% of them singletons. This clonotype was obtained from a female donor with multiple sclerosis, enrolled in a pregnancy study. V usage is TRBV2 and J usage is TRBJ2-7; TRBD1 might be the D (6 bases). The material was peripheral blood, obtained in the second trimester of pregnancy. This CDR3 reads CASSDRYEQYF. The DNA of the CDR3 is TGTGCCAGCAGCGACAGGTACGAGCAGTACTTC.